The entry below gives a single TCR beta chain sequence along with its context. The antigen is unknown. Diagnoses were established using clinical symptoms, serum thyroxine and TRAb, thyroid ultrasound and orbital computed tomography. Using RNA transcripts as the source, TCR beta CDR3 regions were amplified. The HTBI set primed first-round TCR CDR3 RT-PCR. MiXCR was run by TCRdb on the multiplex PCR reads, yielding one entry per CDR3 protein. Of 400,000 or so distinct CDR3 sequences listed, approximately 15% are singletons. The sample comes from a study of T cells in Graves' hyperthyroidism and ophthalmopathy. General observations from the study: The majority of expanded thyroid clonotypes above 0.001 also appeared in blood.

Germline V gene sequence: CDR1 SGHDN, CDR2 FVKESK. V shed 8 bases and J 2 bases; nucleotides not matched to a gene: 12. CDR3 length: 15 residues. The sequence was obtained from a woman under 40 with Graves' ophthalmopathy. Sequenced material: blood. The V gene is TRBV14, the J gene TRBJ2-7, with 7 bases that match TRBD1. This CDR3 reads CASSASDRRTYEQYF. The CDR3 DNA sequence: TGTGCCAGCTCCGCATCGGACAGGAGGACCTACGAGCAGTACTTC.